Reported below is one TCR beta chain. Antigen: not known. Germline CDR1 is SGHVS and CDR2 is FNYEAQ. The CDR3 extends over 15 amino acids. J lost 4 bases, V lost 5 bases, and 8 bases had no gene match. This sample was included in a study of long-term antiretroviral therapy in people with HIV. Every HIV-positive participant received treatment in the United States. Going into DNA extraction, samples held roughly 0.9-11 million cryopreserved PBMC. Points from the study as a whole: Diversity increased after ART yet remained lower than in transplant donor controls.

The assay used was immunoSEQ (version v3.0), run at survey level. Sequencing was performed with immunoSEQ multiplex PCR; in TCRdb, only in-frame clones are kept and a portion is missing. The sample lists 20,000 to 25,000 clones, around four fifths occurring once. The rearrangement joins TRBV7-6 to TRBJ2-7; TRBD1 agrees at 10 bases. Specimen: unsorted PBMCs, collected 1.6 years after starting antiretroviral therapy. The clonotype was recovered from a man aged 35-49 years with HIV. The CDR3 is CASSRRQGAGYEQYF. The CDR3 bases are TGTGCCAGCAGCCGTCGACAGGGGGCTGGGTACGAGCAGTACTTC.